The 13 T cell receptor beta chains presented below share a single source sample, sequenced in a study of blood T cell repertoires in COVID-19. Here immunoSEQ multiplex PCR was the method, and the copy in TCRdb shows in-frame clones only, minus some. Altogether around 220,000 clones are present, around 90% being singletons, with the ten largest covering roughly 6.3%. Sequenced: PBMCs or T cells enriched from blood (not recorded which). The receptors originated from a young woman with acute COVID-19.

This clone was seen only a few times. J is TRBJ1-2 and V is TRBV5-6; 11 bases match TRBD1. The V gene's germline CDR1 is SGHDT and CDR2 YYEEEE. With V trimmed by 2 bases and J by 1 base, 7 bases remained unmatched. The CDR3 length is 17 residues. CDR3 loop: CASSLGTGGLFNYGYTF. Written as DNA, the CDR3 is TGTGCCAGCAGCTTAGGGACAGGGGGACTCTTTAACTATGGCTACACCTTC.

This clone was recorded only once. The chain recombines TRBV4-2 with TRBJ1-1; D is perhaps TRBD1 (6 bases). The CDR3 covers 13 residues. Germline V gene sequence: CDR1 LGHNA, CDR2 YNFKEQ. Trimming took 1 base from V and 5 from J, leaving 8 bases between them. The CDR3 reads CASSQVTGTEAFF. CDR3 DNA: TGTGCCAGCAGCCAAGTAACAGGGACTGAAGCTTTCTTT.

The rearrangement links TRBV7-9 to TRBJ1-6; D might be TRBD1 (6 bases). Trimming stripped 2 bases from V and 7 bases from J, with 9 bases between. Germline CDR1 SEHNR, CDR2 FQNEAQ (reference sequence). The CDR3 runs to 14 residues. CDR3 sequence (DNA): TGTGCCAGCAGCTTAAACAGGGAGAATTCACCCCTCCACTTT. It encodes CASSLNRENSPLHF.

Sample share makes this clone medium-sized (0.01 to 0.1%). The rearrangement joins TRBV6-1 to TRBJ1-1; TRBD1 is a possible D gene (6 bases). The length of the CDR3 is 14 residues. Germline V gene data show CDR1 as MNHNS and CDR2 as SASEGT. Trimming removed 3 bases at V and 1 base at J, with 9 bases between. The CDR3 protein is CASSEGAENTEAFF. In DNA form, the CDR3 reads TGTGCCAGCAGTGAGGGGGCAGAGAACACTGAAGCTTTCTTT.

This clone was counted ten times or more. This chain joins TRBV5-1 and TRBJ1-2, with a possible D match to TRBD1 (5 bases). The CDR3 has 14 amino acids. The V gene's germline CDR1 is SGHRS and CDR2 YFSETQ. V lost 6 bases and J 3 bases, leaving 15 bases between the germline ends. CDR3 sequence: CASKRAGGDYGYTF. The CDR3 nucleotides read TGCGCCAGCAAGAGGGCCGGGGGTGACTATGGCTACACCTTC.

In this sample, this clone turned up once. The rearrangement joins TRBV9 to TRBJ1-2, with D perhaps matching TRBD1 (6 bases). This CDR3 contains 13 residues. Trimming shortened V by 4 bases and J by 6 bases, and 13 bases separated the two germline ends. Germline CDR1 and CDR2: SGDLS and YYNGEE. CDR3 bases: TGTGCCAGCAGCCCCCGGGACACTAATGGCTACACCTTC. Residues: CASSPRDTNGYTF.

The chain uses TRBV5-1 and TRBJ2-7; the D gene is possibly TRBD1 (5 bases). Per the germline V gene, CDR1 is SGHRS and CDR2 is YFSETQ. V lost 0 bases and J lost 3, with 7 bases in between. The CDR3 sequence is 13 residues long. The CDR3 loop is CASSLEGNYEQYF. The CDR3 nucleotides are TGCGCCAGCAGCTTGGAGGGGAACTACGAGCAGTACTTC.

A few counts support this clone. This chain uses TRBV7-8 with TRBJ2-3, with D perhaps matching TRBD2 (5 bases). The germline CDR1 and CDR2 sequences are SGHVS and FQNEAQ. V lost 1 base to trimming and J lost 2 bases, with 16 bases between them. The CDR3 totals 17 residues. CDR3 sequence reads: CASSLERRIINTDTQYF. CDR3 sequence (DNA): TGTGCCAGCAGCTTAGAGCGGCGGATAATTAACACAGATACGCAGTATTTT. Drawing the rest from reference TRBV7-8 and TRBJ2-3, the complete variable domain is GAGVSQSPRYKVAKRGQDVALRCDPISGHVSLFWYQQALGQGPEFLTYFQNEAQLDKSGLPSDRFFAERPEGSVSTLKIQRTQQEDSAVYLCASSLERRIINTDTQYFGPGTRLTVL.

The chain employs TRBV29-1 and TRBJ1-5; D gene ambiguous. The CDR3 is made up of 12 amino acids. Germline V gene lookup returns CDR1 SQVTM and CDR2 ANQGSEA. The CDR3 protein is CSRPGSNQPQHF. CDR3 DNA: TGCAGTAGACCGGGTAGCAATCAGCCCCAGCATTTT.

This clone was seen just once. The chain uses TRBV24-1 and TRBJ2-1; the match to TRBD2 covers 11 bases. Germline V gene sequence: CDR1 KGHDR, CDR2 SFDVKD. This CDR3 region has 15 residues. Trimming took 3 bases from V and 5 from J; bases not matched to a gene: 2. CDR3 nucleotides: TGTGCCACCAGTGATCGACTAGCGGGACACAATGAGCAGTTCTTC. Protein sequence: CATSDRLAGHNEQFF.

The V call is TRBV28, the J call TRBJ2-1; 13 bases fit TRBD2. The V segment lost 6 bases and the J segment 2 bases; nucleotides outside the gene matches: 13. CDR3 size: 19 residues. In germline, CDR1 is MDHEN, CDR2 SYDVKM. CDR3 sequence (DNA): TGTGCCAGCAGCCCAGGGGGACTAGCGGGACTCGCCACCTACAATGAGCAGTTCTTC. Its protein product is CASSPGGLAGLATYNEQFF.

The chain employs TRBV5-1 and TRBJ1-3, with a possible D match to TRBD1 (5 bases). The CDR3 loop spans 15 amino acids. Germline CDR1 and CDR2: SGHRS and YFSETQ. Deletions cut 4 bases from V and 1 base from J, with 12 bases between. This chain's CDR3 is CASSPARGSGNTIYF. In nucleotides, the CDR3 is TGCGCCAGCAGCCCCGCTCGGGGGTCTGGAAACACCATATATTTT. The complete variable domain, with remaining parts taken from reference TRBV5-1 and TRBJ1-3, reads KAGVTQTPRYLIKTRGQQVTLSCSPISGHRSVSWYQQTPGQGLQFLFEYFSETQRNKGNFPGRFSGRQFSNSRSEMNVSTLELGDSALYLCASSPARGSGNTIYFGEGSWLTVV.

This chain links TRBV2 with TRBJ2-7, with TRBD1 as a possible D gene (5 bases). The V end was cut by 6 bases, the J end by 3 bases, with 12 bases between. Germline values: CDR1 SNHLY, CDR2 FYNNEI. CDR3 size: 13 residues. CDR3 protein: CASSSDRFYEQYF. In DNA, the CDR3 is TGTGCCAGCAGCTCAGACAGATTCTACGAGCAGTACTTC. Complete variable domain (other parts from reference TRBV2 and TRBJ2-7): EPEVTQTPSHQVTQMGQEVILRCVPISNHLYFYWYRQILGQKVEFLVSFYNNEISEKSEIFDDQFSVERPDGSNFTLKIRSTKLEDSAMYFCASSSDRFYEQYFGPGTRLTVT.